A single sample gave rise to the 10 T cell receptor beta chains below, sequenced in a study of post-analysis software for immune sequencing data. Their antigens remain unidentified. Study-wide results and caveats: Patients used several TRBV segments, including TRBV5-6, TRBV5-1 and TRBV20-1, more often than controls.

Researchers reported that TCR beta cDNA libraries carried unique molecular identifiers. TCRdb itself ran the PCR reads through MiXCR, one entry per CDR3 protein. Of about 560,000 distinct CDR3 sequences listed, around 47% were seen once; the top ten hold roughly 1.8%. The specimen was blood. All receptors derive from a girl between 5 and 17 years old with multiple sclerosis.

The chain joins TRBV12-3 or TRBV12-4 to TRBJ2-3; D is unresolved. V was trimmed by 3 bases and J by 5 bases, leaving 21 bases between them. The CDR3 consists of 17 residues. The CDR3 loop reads CASSFKQNSSPIDTQYF. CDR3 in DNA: TGTGCCAGCAGTTTTAAACAAAACTCGTCACCCATAGATACGCAGTATTTT.

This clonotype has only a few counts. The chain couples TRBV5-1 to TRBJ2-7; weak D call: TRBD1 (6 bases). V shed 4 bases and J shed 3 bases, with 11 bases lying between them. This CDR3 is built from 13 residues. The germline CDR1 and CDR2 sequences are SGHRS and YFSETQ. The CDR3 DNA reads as TGCGCCAGCAGCCCACGACAGGACTACGAGCAGTACTTC. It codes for CASSPRQDYEQYF.

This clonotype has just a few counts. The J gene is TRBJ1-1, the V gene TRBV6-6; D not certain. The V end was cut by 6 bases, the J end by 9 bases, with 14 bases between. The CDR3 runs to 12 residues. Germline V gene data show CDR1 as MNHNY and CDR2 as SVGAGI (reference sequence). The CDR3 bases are TGTGCCAGCAGGGTTTTCGGGCGGCAAGCTTTCTTT. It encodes CASRVFGRQAFF.

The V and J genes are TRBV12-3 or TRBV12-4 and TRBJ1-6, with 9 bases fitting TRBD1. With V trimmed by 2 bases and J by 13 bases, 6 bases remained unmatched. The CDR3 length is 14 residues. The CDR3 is CASSLSGQGPPLHF. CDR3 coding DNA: TGTGCCAGCAGTTTATCGGGACAGGGTCCCCCCCTCCACTTT.

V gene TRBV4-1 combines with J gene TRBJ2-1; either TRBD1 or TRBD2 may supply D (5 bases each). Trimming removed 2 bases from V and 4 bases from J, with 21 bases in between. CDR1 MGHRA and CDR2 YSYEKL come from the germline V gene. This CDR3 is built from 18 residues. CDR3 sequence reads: CASSQLGRTGGVYNEQFF. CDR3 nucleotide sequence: TGCGCCAGCAGCCAACTGGGACGCACGGGTGGGGTATACAATGAGCAGTTCTTC.

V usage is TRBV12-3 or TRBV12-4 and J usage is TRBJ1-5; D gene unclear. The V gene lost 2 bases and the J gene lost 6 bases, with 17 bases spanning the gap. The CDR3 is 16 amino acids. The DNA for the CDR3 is TGTGCCAGCAGTTTACGGGTCTTGGGTGTTCGTCAGCCCCAGCATTTT. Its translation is CASSLRVLGVRQPQHF.

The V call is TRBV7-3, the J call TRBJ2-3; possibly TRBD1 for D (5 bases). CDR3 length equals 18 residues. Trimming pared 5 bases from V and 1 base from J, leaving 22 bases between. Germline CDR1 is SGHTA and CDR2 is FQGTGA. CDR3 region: CASSPGWLANLGTDTQYF. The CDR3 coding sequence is TGTGCCAGCAGCCCAGGGTGGTTGGCTAACCTTGGCACAGATACGCAGTATTTT.

The CDR3 reads CAISRKGSGGGKYNEQFF. The CDR3 DNA follows: TGTGCCATCAGTAGAAAGGGATCGGGCGGGGGGAAGTACAATGAGCAGTTCTTC. This sequence joins TRBV10-3 and TRBJ2-1; 8 nucleotides line up with TRBD2. V was clipped by 5 bases and J by 4 bases; unmatched bases: 16. This CDR3 is 18 amino acids long. Per germline, CDR1 ENHRY and CDR2 SYGVKD.

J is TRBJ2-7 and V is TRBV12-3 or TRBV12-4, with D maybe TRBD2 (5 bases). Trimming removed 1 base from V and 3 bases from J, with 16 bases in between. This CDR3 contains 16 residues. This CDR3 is CASSLGQLASNYEQYF. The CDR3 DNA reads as TGTGCCAGCAGTTTAGGGCAGCTAGCTTCCAACTACGAGCAGTACTTC.

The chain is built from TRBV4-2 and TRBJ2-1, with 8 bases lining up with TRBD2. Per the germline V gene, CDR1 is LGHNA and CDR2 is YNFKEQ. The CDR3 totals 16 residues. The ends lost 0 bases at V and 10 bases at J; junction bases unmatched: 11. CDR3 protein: CASSQEGQRGNSEQFF. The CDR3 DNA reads TGTGCCAGCAGCCAAGAGGGCCAGCGGGGGAATTCCGAGCAGTTCTTC.